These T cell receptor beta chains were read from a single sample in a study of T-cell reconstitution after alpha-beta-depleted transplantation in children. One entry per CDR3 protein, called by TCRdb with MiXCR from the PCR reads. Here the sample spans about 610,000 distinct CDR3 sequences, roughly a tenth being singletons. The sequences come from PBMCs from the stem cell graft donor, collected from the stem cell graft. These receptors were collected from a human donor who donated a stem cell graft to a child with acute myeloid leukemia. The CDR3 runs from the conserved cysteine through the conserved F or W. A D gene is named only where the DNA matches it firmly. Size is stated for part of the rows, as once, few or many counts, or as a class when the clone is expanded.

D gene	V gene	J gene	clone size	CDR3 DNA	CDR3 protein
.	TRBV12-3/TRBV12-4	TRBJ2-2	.	TGTGCCAGCAGTGCCGGGACAACGAACACCGGGGAGCTGTTTTTT	CASSAGTTNTGELFF
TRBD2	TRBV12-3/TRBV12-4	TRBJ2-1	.	TGTGCCAGCAGTTTAGGGAGCGGGAGCAGGGAGCAGTTCTTC	CASSLGSGSREQFF
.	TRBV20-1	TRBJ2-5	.	TGCAGTGCTTTAGCGGAACCTCAAGAGACCCAGTACTTC	CSALAEPQETQYF
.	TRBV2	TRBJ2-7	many	TGTGCCGGAACCTCGGAGATGGGGAACGAGCAGTACTTC	CAGTSEMGNEQYF
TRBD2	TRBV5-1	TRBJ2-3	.	TGCGCCAGCAGCCCAACCAAACTAGCGGGAGGCACAGATACGCAGTATTTT	CASSPTKLAGGTDTQYF
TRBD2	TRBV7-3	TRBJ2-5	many	TGTGCCAGCAGCTTAACTGGGGTTCTAGCGGTCCAAGAGACCCAGTACTTC	CASSLTGVLAVQETQYF
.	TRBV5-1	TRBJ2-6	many	TGCGCCAGCAGTTCATCGGCTAGGGGGGGTTCTGGGGCCAACGTCCTGACTTTC	CASSSSARGGSGANVLTF
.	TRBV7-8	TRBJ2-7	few	TGTGCCAGCAGCTTAGATTTGGGAGACGAGCAGTACTTC	CASSLDLGDEQYF
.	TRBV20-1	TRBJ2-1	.	TGCGGTGCAACGGACCACTTGAATTGCAATGAGCAGTTCTTC	CGATDHLNCNEQFF
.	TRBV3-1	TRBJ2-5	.	TGTGCCAGCAGCCAGCAGACCCAGTACTTC	CASSQQTQYF